This T cell receptor (beta chain) derives from a study of blood T cell repertoires in COVID-19 (dated by TCRdb to 2018 to 2020). For the study in its entirety: Samples covering the acute and convalescent phases of COVID-19 were provided by collaborators in the United States, Italy and Spain. The material from the prospective study consisted of cDNA or gDNA derived from T cells, B-cell-depleted T cells, or PBMCs. Deeply sampled blood TCRbeta repertoires from subjects exposed to, actively infected with, or recovered from COVID-19 were included in the dataset. The repertoires were released in a freely available public database intended as a resource for research on the immune response to SARS-CoV-2. Samples were obtained from the ongoing ImmuneRACE study (first 160 participants) and from 950 to 1,500 subjects provided by 6 global collaborators. Nearly every sample came with metadata listing a de-identified subject ID, COVID-19 status, age in years and sex. Where HLA class I and class II types were available, the types were taken from metadata supplied by the sample provider, not from assay-based typing. What the research found in general, with its limitations: The amount of clinical and demographic metadata varied by source and participant and was provided uncurated.

The CDR3 holds 15 amino acids from the cysteine to the phenylalanine. The sequence is cut down to CDR3 DNA, 45 bases in frame from base 1. The CDR1 and CDR2 encoded by the germline V gene (reference sequence) are LNHDA and SQIVND. Trimming costs V 5 bases and J 4 bases, and their ends lie 17 bases apart. In the prospective study, participants were roughly 18 to 95 years old, resided in around 25 geographic areas of the United States, and were enrolled through a virtual design. In the prospective study, participants were assigned to cohorts based on the clinical history participants reported in a screening survey and a study questionnaire. A participant counted as exposed if, within 2 weeks of entering the study, that participant had been in contact with someone who had a PCR-confirmed or clinician-diagnosed COVID-19 case. In the prospective study, mobile phlebotomists collected whole blood, serum and a nasopharyngeal or oropharyngeal swab from each participant. Over an approximately two-month period, participants in the prospective study had the option of providing additional blood draws and questionnaires. Blood samples from the prospective study were shipped frozen or at room temperature prior to DNA extraction.

TCRbeta CDR3 regions were amplified from genomic DNA by means of the immunoSEQ Assay, a bias-controlled multiplex PCR. Regarding the original processing steps: The number of nucleated cells in each sample was estimated by amplification of reference gene primers within the assay. Sequence reads were collapsed and filtered to measure the absolute abundance of every unique TCRbeta CDR3 rearrangement. For each sample, productive Simpson clonality was calculated as the square root of Simpson's diversity index across productive rearrangements. In TCRdb, the immuneACCESS table is reduced to in-frame sequences with V and J assigned. These tables do not hold every clone; where another copy was compared, an unresolved V gene accounts for under half, and the others remain unexplained. V, J and clone size are those of that table, while D and trimming were read from the DNA. Present in this sample are about 140,000 clones, approximately 80% of which were seen just once. 1.5% to 2% of the sample belongs to the ten largest clones.

On this clone itself: Its specific antigen is unknown. Base quality data are lacking; no much larger clone is found one base away.

The TCR comes from a woman younger than 35 who had been exposed to COVID-19. This sequence uses TRBV19 and TRBJ1-1; the D gene cannot be named for sure. The specimen was PBMCs or T cells enriched from blood (not recorded which). The base sequence is TGTGCCAGTAGTCTACCCGGCCCAGGAGGCACTGAAGCTTTCTTT. Its protein reads: CASSLPGPGGTEAFF.